The clone carrying this T cell receptor (beta chain) occurred a few times. This CDR3 has 16 residues. V lost 3 bases and J 4 bases, leaving 19 bases between the germline ends. Germline CDR1 is SGDLS and CDR2 is YYNGEE. The data were obtained in a study of OX40 agonist ivuxolimab in advanced cancers. The repertoire was sequenced with immunoSEQ multiplex PCR; TCRdb's copy has only in-frame clones and lacks some. Of tens of thousands of clones detected, about 85% appear once; the ten largest clones hold about a sixth. The sample was CD4+ or CD8+ T cells sorted from blood, taken in a trial of the OX40 agonist ivuxolimab. This receptor was identified in an adult with an advanced solid tumor such as melanoma, head and neck, liver or kidney cancer. The rearrangement joins TRBV9 to TRBJ1-2; perhaps TRBD1 as D (5 bases). CDR3 residues: CASSEDGTPKPYGYTF. The CDR3, as DNA: TGTGCCAGCAGCGAGGACGGGACCCCAAAACCCTATGGCTACACCTTC. Drawing the rest from reference TRBV9 and TRBJ1-2, the complete variable domain is DSGVTQTPKHLITATGQRVTLRCSPRSGDLSVYWYQQSLDQGLQFLIQYYNGEERAKGNILERFSAQQFPDLHSELNLSSLELGDSALYFCASSEDGTPKPYGYTFGSGTRLTVV.